The rows below give T cell receptor beta chains drawn from one sample of a study of blood T cell repertoires in COVID-19. Produced via immunoSEQ multiplex PCR; TCRdb's table is partial and in-frame only. The sample gives just over 300,000 clones, roughly 86% of which show up once; 1.5% to 2% is in the top ten. Sequencing was performed on peripheral blood. These receptors were taken from a young woman with COVID-19, enrolled during active disease. Each CDR3 is given with its conserved first and last residue. A D gene is named only where the DNA matches it firmly. The size field is filled for only some rows; it gives once, few, many or a size class.

>TRBD2|-|TRBJ2-1|TRBV3-1/TRBV3-2
TGTGCCAGCAGCCAAGGGCTTAGCGGGGGCTTAGACAATGAGCAGTTCTTC
CASSQGLSGGLDNEQFF
>-|-|TRBJ1-2|TRBV24-1
TGTGCCACCGGGGATAGCGACTATGGCTACACCTTC
CATGDSDYGYTF
>TRBD2|-|TRBJ2-1|TRBV5-5
TGTGCCAGCACCACTAGCGGGGGCCGAGAGCGGAATGAGCAGTTCTTC
CASTTSGGRERNEQFF
>TRBD1|-|TRBJ1-4|TRBV10-1
TGCGCCAGCATCCGGGACAGAAATTATCTGGAGAAACTGTTTTTT
CASIRDRNYLEKLFF
>-|few|TRBJ1-5|TRBV19
TGTGCCAGTAGTACGGCAGGGGATCAGCCCCAGCATTTT
CASSTAGDQPQHF
>-|-|TRBJ1-1|TRBV19
TGTGCCAGTAGTACCTACAGGGTCGGAACTGAAGCTTTCTTT
CASSTYRVGTEAFF
>-|-|TRBJ1-2|TRBV2
TGTGCCAGCAGTCGGGAGCAGTTGCTTTCTAACTATGGCTACACCTTC
CASSREQLLSNYGYTF
>-|-|TRBJ2-5|TRBV20-1
TGCAGCGTGGACAGTCCGGAGACCCAGTACTTC
CSVDSPETQYF
>-|-|TRBJ2-7|TRBV4-2
TGTGCCAGCAGCCAAGGGGGAACCGGGACCTACGAGCAGTACTTC
CASSQGGTGTYEQYF
>TRBD1|-|TRBJ1-1|TRBV4-3
TGCGCCAGCAGCGCAAGGACAGGGGGGCACACTGAAGCTTTCTTT
CASSARTGGHTEAFF
>-|once|TRBJ1-1|TRBV7-8
TGTGCCAGCAGCTTAGGCAGGGGAGGGACTGAAGCTTTCTTT
CASSLGRGGTEAFF
>-|-|TRBJ1-5|TRBV5-5
TGTGCCAGCAGCTTGTTTGACAGGAATCAGCCCCAGCATTTT
CASSLFDRNQPQHF
>-|-|TRBJ1-1|TRBV6-5
TGTGCCAGCAGTTTGGGGACACTGAACACTGAAGCTTTCTTT
CASSLGTLNTEAFF
>TRBD1|-|TRBJ1-2|TRBV3-1/TRBV3-2
TGTGCCAGCAGCCAAGAGGGGGGCAGGGGGCAGGAGAAATATGGCTACACCTTC
CASSQEGGRGQEKYGYTF
>-|-|TRBJ1-1|TRBV2
TGTGCCAGCAGTGAAGCGGATCAGGGTGGTACTGAAGCTTTCTTT
CASSEADQGGTEAFF
>TRBD1|-|TRBJ1-2|TRBV27
TGTGCCAGCAGGGGACAGGGGGCTGGCTACACCTTC
CASRGQGAGYTF
>-|-|TRBJ1-1|TRBV14
TGTGCCAGCAGCCAACAAAGGCACAGATCGGCTTTCTTT
CASSQQRHRSAFF
>-|-|TRBJ1-5|TRBV10-1
TGCGCCAGCGCGGCAGGGATCAATCAGCCCCAGCATTTT
CASAAGINQPQHF
>-|-|TRBJ1-2|TRBV6-1
TGTGCCAGCAGTGACAGGGACATGGAATATGGCTACACCTTC
CASSDRDMEYGYTF
>TRBD2|-|TRBJ2-2|TRBV7-6
TGTGCCAGCACCCCAATCGCTAGCGGGGGCCGGGAGCTGTTTTTT
CASTPIASGGRELFF
>-|-|TRBJ2-2|TRBV30
TGTGCCTGGAGGTCCCACGGGGAGCTGTTTTTT
CAWRSHGELFF
>TRBD2|-|TRBJ2-3|TRBV5-3
TGTGCCAGAAGCTTGAATCCCTTAGCGGGTCTAGTGGATACGCAGTATTTT
CARSLNPLAGLVDTQYF
>TRBD1|once|TRBJ2-1|TRBV27
TGTGCCAGCAGTTTTCAGACAGGGGGCGCCTACAATGAGCAGTTCTTC
CASSFQTGGAYNEQFF
>TRBD1|once|TRBJ2-3|TRBV5-1
TGCGCCAGCAGCTTGGAGGGGGCGGTAAATACGCAGTATTTT
CASSLEGAVNTQYF
>-|-|TRBJ1-5|TRBV18
TGTGCCAGCTCACCTGCAGGGCAGCCCCAGCATTTT
CASSPAGQPQHF
>-|-|TRBJ1-3|TRBV30
TGTGCCTGGAGGCCTCGAGGGATGTCGAACACCATATATTTT
CAWRPRGMSNTIYF
>TRBD1|-|TRBJ1-2|TRBV2
TGTGCCAGCAGTACCACCACCTCGACAGGGGGAAGGGGCTACACCTTC
CASSTTTSTGGRGYTF
>TRBD1|-|TRBJ1-1|TRBV3-1/TRBV3-2
TGTGCCAGCAGCCAAGGTGAGGTAAGGGGGCGAAAGGAAGCTTTCTTT
CASSQGEVRGRKEAFF
>TRBD1|-|TRBJ1-6|TRBV6-2/TRBV6-3
TGTGCCAGCAGTGACCCGACAGGGGTGAATTCACCCCTCCACTTT
CASSDPTGVNSPLHF
>-|-|TRBJ1-2|TRBV28
TGTGCCAGCAGTTTGCACAGAGTACTCTATGGCTACACCTTC
CASSLHRVLYGYTF
>-|few|TRBJ1-2|TRBV19
TGTGCCAGTAGTGATACAGGGCCGGCTGGCTACACCTTC
CASSDTGPAGYTF
>-|-|TRBJ1-1|TRBV13
TGTGCCAGCAGCGAACGAAGGAGCAGTCACGCTTTCTTT
CASSERRSSHAFF
>TRBD1|-|TRBJ1-2|TRBV5-6
TGTGCCAGCAGCTTGACGACAGGGGCATTGTCTAACTATGGCTACACCTTC
CASSLTTGALSNYGYTF
>-|-|TRBJ1-4|TRBV24-1
TGTGCCACCAAAGGGGCCCCTAATGAAAAACTGTTTTTT
CATKGAPNEKLFF
>TRBD2|-|TRBJ2-3|TRBV11-1
TGTGCCAGCAGCTCCAGGACTAGCGGGGGAACAGATACGCAGTATTTT
CASSSRTSGGTDTQYF
>-|-|TRBJ2-7|TRBV6-2/TRBV6-3
TGTGCCAGCAGTTACCGACTTCCGGATGAGCAGTACTTC
CASSYRLPDEQYF
>-|once|TRBJ1-2|TRBV6-1
TGTGCCAGCAGTGAGACAGCTAACTATGGCTACACCTTC
CASSETANYGYTF
>-|-|TRBJ1-4|TRBV7-2
TGTGCCAGCAGCTTAGCGCTCAGGGGATCCGGAAAACTGTTTTTT
CASSLALRGSGKLFF
>-|-|TRBJ1-5|TRBV19
TGTGCCAGTAGTATTCTCGGTCAGCCCCAGCATTTT
CASSILGQPQHF